This T cell receptor beta chain was documented in a study of T cell repertoires in cytomegalovirus infection. TCRdb reprocessed the reads with MiXCR, giving one entry per CDR3 protein. The table lists some 300,000 distinct CDR3 sequences, roughly 9.3% of them singletons. Trimming pared 1 base from V and 4 bases from J, leaving 13 bases between. CDR1 and CDR2 (germline): SEHNR, FQNEAQ (reference sequence). The CDR3 is 15 residues long. This clonotype was detected ten times or more. Sequencing input: PBMCs. The V gene is TRBV7-9, the J gene TRBJ1-2, with D tentatively TRBD1 (5 bases). The receptor comes from a human donor in good health (CMV status not recorded). Some clones in this sample may be carry-over from other donors' samples. The CDR3 bases are TGTGCCAGCAGCTTAGGACAGATCCTGGGCTATGGCTACACCTTC. Protein: CASSLGQILGYGYTF. The entire variable domain, with the rest obtained from reference TRBV7-9 and TRBJ1-2, is as follows: DTGVSQNPRHKITKRGQNVTFRCDPISEHNRLYWYRQTLGQGPEFLTYFQNEAQLEKSRLLSDRFSAERPKGSFSTLEIQRTEQGDSAMYLCASSLGQILGYGYTFGSGTRLTVV.